The clone carrying this T cell receptor (beta chain) has more than one count but fewer than ten. The treatment: some 19 received Ad26.COV2.S at low or high dose, single or two shots; several received placebo; per-sample allocation not given. The samples were gathered on day 63 after the first injection of vaccine or placebo. Trimming stripped 3 bases from V and 2 bases from J, with 10 bases between. CDR1 and CDR2 (germline): PRHDT, FYEKMQ (reference sequence). The CDR3 is 15 residues long. Some clones are missing from TCRdb's copy, which holds only in-frame ones; the method was immunoSEQ multiplex PCR. The table has 380,000 or so clones, 83% seen once. This entry is derived from a study of Ad26.COV2.S vaccination and SARS-CoV-2 variants.

The sequence derives from a person between 18 and 65 years old who received the Ad26.COV2.S COVID-19 vaccine or a placebo. The sample here was peripheral blood, taken in a trial of Ad26.COV2.S vaccine versus placebo. V usage is TRBV13 and J usage is TRBJ1-4; D ambiguous. CDR3 loop: CASSLGTGTNEKLFF. The CDR3 DNA sequence: TGTGCCAGCAGCTTGGGTACTGGGACTAATGAAAAACTGTTTTTT. Full variable domain (rest looked up from reference TRBV13 and TRBJ1-4): AAGVIQSPRHLIKEKRETATLKCYPIPRHDTVYWYQQGPGQDPQFLISFYEKMQSDKGSIPDRFSAQQFSDYHSELNMSSLELGDSALYFCASSLGTGTNEKLFFGSGTQLSVL.